These 32 T cell receptor beta chains came from one sample sequenced in a study of cytomegalovirus exposure and HLA in healthy donors. Primers for the PCR totalled 60 Vbeta and 13 Jbeta. The repertoire was sequenced with immunoSEQ multiplex PCR; TCRdb's copy has only in-frame clones and lacks some. The sample includes roughly 130,000 clones, roughly 71% seen only once; the top ten take under 6.5%. Sequenced input: PBMCs. These receptors were taken from a woman aged 45 to 65 in good health and CMV-seropositive.

This clone was seen a few times. At one of its ends the junction is not consistent with the germline gene, which may arise from a read error. The V call is TRBV7-9, the J call TRBJ1-3, with D hard to call. CDR3 size: 16 residues. The germline gives CDR1 SEHNR, CDR2 FQNEAQ (reference sequence). The CDR3 here is CSSSLIATLSGNTIYF. The CDR3, as DNA: TGTTCCAGCAGCTTAATAGCCACACTTTCTGGAAACACCATATATTTT.

The rearrangement joins TRBV5-6 to TRBJ2-3; 9 bases match TRBD2. There are 18 residues in the CDR3. V lost 1 base to trimming and J lost 4 bases; unmatched junction nucleotides: 13. CDR1 and CDR2 (germline): SGHDT, YYEEEE. CDR3 residues: CASSLRGRGGSGADTQYF. The CDR3 DNA reads as TGTGCCAGCAGCTTGAGGGGGCGGGGGGGATCAGGGGCAGATACGCAGTATTTT. Complete variable domain (other parts from reference TRBV5-6 and TRBJ2-3): DAGVTQSPTHLIKTRGQQVTLRCSPKSGHDTVSWYQQALGQGPQFIFQYYEEEERQRGNFPDRFSGHQFPNYSSELNVNALLLGDSALYLCASSLRGRGGSGADTQYFGPGTRLTVL.

This chain connects TRBV6-1 to TRBJ2-3; 13 bases match TRBD2. J was trimmed by 6 bases and V by 4 bases; bases with no gene match: 4. Germline CDR1 MNHNS, CDR2 SASEGT. This CDR3 spans 15 amino acids. Written as DNA, the CDR3 is TGTGCCAGCAGTGCGGGACTAGCGGGGTGGGATACGCAGTATTTT. Translated, it gives CASSAGLAGWDTQYF.

This clone has just a few counts. The chain is built from TRBV4-3 and TRBJ2-7; 8 bases line up with TRBD1. Germline V gene lookup returns CDR1 LGHNA and CDR2 YSLEER. With 0 bases clipped from V and 5 bases from J, the junction kept 3 bases outside the gene matches. This CDR3 spans 14 amino acids. The CDR3 DNA is TGCGCCAGCAGCCAAGACAGGGGGCTGGACGAGCAGTACTTC. The encoded protein is CASSQDRGLDEQYF.

This clone was seen a handful of times. This rearrangement joins TRBV7-2 to TRBJ1-2, with D maybe TRBD1 (5 bases). With 6 bases removed from V and 8 bases from J, the gap between germline ends came to 13 bases. Germline-derived CDR1 and CDR2 are SGHTA and FQGNSA. This CDR3 contains 12 residues. The CDR3 nucleotides read TGTGCCAGCAGTTATAGGGGTCGAGGCTACACCTTC. Protein sequence: CASSYRGRGYTF.

This chain connects TRBV18 to TRBJ2-1; D may be TRBD1 (5 bases). The CDR3 has 14 amino acids. V lost 2 bases to trimming and J lost 9 bases, with 14 bases between them. Germline V gene data show CDR1 as KGHSH and CDR2 as LQKENI. This CDR3 reads CASSPEQGTTEQFF. CDR3 DNA sequence: TGTGCCAGCTCACCAGAGCAGGGTACCACTGAGCAGTTCTTC.

CDR3 nucleotide sequence: TGTGCCAGCAGCTTTACTACGCCGGGACAGGGAGATGAGCAGTTCTTC. As protein: CASSFTTPGQGDEQFF. The chain recombines TRBV7-2 with TRBJ2-1, with 9 bases matching TRBD1. CDR3 length: 16 residues. The germline gives CDR1 SGHTA, CDR2 FQGNSA. V shed 3 bases and J 8 bases; nucleotides not matched to a gene: 11.

This chain connects TRBV18 to TRBJ2-2, with D perhaps matching TRBD2 (5 bases). The germline V gene encodes CDR1 KGHSH and CDR2 LQKENI. Trimming took off 3 bases at V and 6 bases at J, with 5 bases between the two ends. CDR3 size: 12 residues. DNA of the CDR3: TGTGCCAGCTCACCGGGAGCCGGGGAGCTGTTTTTT. Translated: CASSPGAGELFF.

The sample holds one count of this clone. The rearrangement uses TRBV11-3 and TRBJ1-5, with D possibly TRBD1 on 5 matching bases. The length of the CDR3 is 13 residues. The ends were cut back, 1 base at V and 9 bases at J, with 10 bases in the middle. CDR1 is SGHNT, CDR2 YENEEA, per germline. This chain's CDR3 is CASSLGGERPQHF. The DNA for the CDR3 is TGTGCCAGCAGCTTAGGGGGGGAACGGCCCCAGCATTTT. Supplemented by reference TRBV11-3 and TRBJ1-5, the full variable domain reads EAGVVQSPRYKIIEKKQPVAFWCNPISGHNTLYWYLQNLGQGPELLIRYENEEAVDDSQLPKDRFSAERLKGVDSTLKIQPAELGDSAVYLCASSLGGERPQHFGDGTRLSIL.

In this sample, this clone turned up once. The genes are TRBV27 and TRBJ1-6; maybe TRBD1 (5 bases). V lost 7 bases, J lost 9 bases, and 19 bases lay in between. This CDR3 region has 15 residues. Germline V gene sequence: CDR1 MNHEY, CDR2 SMNVEV (reference sequence). CDR3 sequence: CASTHWGREVSPLHF. CDR3 nucleotide sequence: TGTGCCAGCACCCATTGGGGCAGGGAGGTTTCACCCCTCCACTTT.

The chain carries TRBV19 and TRBJ2-2; D uncertain. V lost 3 bases and J lost 2, with 7 bases in between. The CDR3 sequence is 14 residues long. Germline V gene data show CDR1 as LNHDA and CDR2 as SQIVND (reference sequence). The CDR3 nucleotides read TGTGCCAGTAGTATCCAACTCAACACCGGGGAGCTGTTTTTT. This sequence encodes CASSIQLNTGELFF.

This clone was observed a few times. This sequence joins TRBV13 and TRBJ2-3; D might be TRBD2 (6 bases). The CDR3 length is 15 residues. The V and J ends lost 3 bases and 2 bases respectively, with 12 bases between them. CDR1 is PRHDT and CDR2 is FYEKMQ in the germline V gene (reference sequence). CDR3 coding DNA: TGTGCCAGCAGCTTCGGCGGGGCGATCACAGATACGCAGTATTTT. This translates into CASSFGGAITDTQYF.

The chain is built from TRBV10-3 and TRBJ2-6, with D tentatively TRBD2 (6 bases). Germline CDR1 reads ENHRY; CDR2 reads SYGVKD. The CDR3 spans 18 residues. The germline V and J ends were trimmed by 2 bases and 0 bases, with 14 bases remaining between them. CDR3 sequence: CAISEQEGLGSGANVLTF. CDR3 DNA sequence: TGTGCCATCAGTGAGCAGGAGGGGTTAGGCTCTGGGGCCAACGTCCTGACTTTC.

The chain has TRBV7-2 and TRBJ2-7; 7 positions match TRBD2. Germline V gene lookup returns CDR1 SGHTA and CDR2 FQGNSA. The CDR3 totals 14 residues. Trimming removed 6 bases from V and 6 bases from J; junction bases left unmatched: 11. DNA for the CDR3: TGTGCCAGCAGATCTAGCGGCGGTCCTCCCGAGCAGTACTTC. Translating it yields CASRSSGGPPEQYF. The variable domain in full, with the rest retrieved from reference TRBV7-2 and TRBJ2-7, is GAGVSQSPSNKVTEKGKDVELRCDPISGHTALYWYRQSLGQGLEFLIYFQGNSAPDKSGLPSDRFSAERTGGSVSTLTIQRTQQEDSAVYLCASRSSGGPPEQYFGPGTRLTVT.

The gene calls are TRBV10-3 and TRBJ1-6; maybe TRBD1 (5 bases). From germline, CDR1 is ENHRY and CDR2 SYGVKD. This CDR3 spans 14 amino acids. Trimming removed 11 bases from V and 7 bases from J, with 18 bases in between. In nucleotides, the CDR3 is TGTGCCTCGACAGCGGAGGGAGGAAATTCACCCCTCCACTTT. This gives the protein CASTAEGGNSPLHF.

This chain connects TRBV5-1 to TRBJ1-2, with D perhaps matching TRBD1 (6 bases). Germline V gives CDR1 SGHRS, CDR2 YFSETQ. The CDR3 is 13 amino acids. The V and J ends lost 4 bases and 2 bases respectively, with 9 bases between them. The CDR3 sequence is CASSQGQNYGYTF. The CDR3 DNA reads TGCGCCAGCAGCCAAGGACAGAACTATGGCTACACCTTC. Supplemented by reference TRBV5-1 and TRBJ1-2, the full variable domain reads KAGVTQTPRYLIKTRGQQVTLSCSPISGHRSVSWYQQTPGQGLQFLFEYFSETQRNKGNFPGRFSGRQFSNSRSEMNVSTLELGDSALYLCASSQGQNYGYTFGSGTRLTVV.

This clone occurred once. The chain is built from TRBV18 and TRBJ2-2; tentative D call: TRBD1 (6 bases). The CDR3 consists of 15 residues. Germline values: CDR1 KGHSH, CDR2 LQKENI. V shed 4 bases and J shed 7 bases, with 16 bases lying between them. The CDR3 spells CASSQGVPRIGELFF. For the CDR3, the DNA is TGTGCCAGCTCACAGGGGGTACCGCGAATCGGGGAGCTGTTTTTT.

Notes on this clone: The sample contains more than one DNA sequence encoding this CDR3. The J gene is TRBJ1-4, the V gene TRBV30; D remains unclear. Per germline, CDR1 GTSNPN and CDR2 SVGIG (reference sequence). CDR3 length: 12 residues. Deletions cut 4 bases from V and 8 bases from J, with 11 bases between. The CDR3: CAWKRGFEKLFF. The CDR3 DNA reads as TGTGCCTGGAAGCGGGGTTTCGAAAAACTGTTTTTT.

In this sample, this clone turned up a few times. The rearrangement links TRBV7-8 to TRBJ1-6; D not resolved. The germline gives CDR1 SGHVS, CDR2 FQNEAQ. V lost 5 bases and J lost 6, with 17 bases in between. This CDR3 region has 16 residues. As DNA, the CDR3 is TGTGCCAGCAGCGCCGGCCGTGTACGGGTTAATTCACCCCTCCACTTT. It translates to CASSAGRVRVNSPLHF.

This clone has more than one count but fewer than ten. The CDR3 reads CASSEERQQTQYF. In DNA form, the CDR3 reads TGTGCCAGCAGTGAAGAGAGGCAGCAGACGCAGTACTTC. This rearrangement joins TRBV2 to TRBJ2-7, with D unclear. The CDR3 totals 13 residues. V dropped 1 base and J dropped 9 bases, with 13 bases sitting between them. Germline V gene lookup returns CDR1 SNHLY and CDR2 FYNNEI.

There are a few counts of this clone. The chain has TRBV5-6 and TRBJ1-5; D is unresolved. Germline V lookup: CDR1 SGHDT, CDR2 YYEEEE. The V end was cut by 2 bases, the J end by 5 bases, with 14 bases between. There are 15 residues in the CDR3. The CDR3 spells CASSFTGNTDQPQHF. The CDR3 DNA reads as TGTGCCAGCAGCTTCACCGGGAACACGGATCAGCCCCAGCATTTT. The whole variable domain, filled in from reference TRBV5-6 and TRBJ1-5, reads DAGVTQSPTHLIKTRGQQVTLRCSPKSGHDTVSWYQQALGQGPQFIFQYYEEEERQRGNFPDRFSGHQFPNYSSELNVNALLLGDSALYLCASSFTGNTDQPQHFGDGTRLSIL.

J is TRBJ1-5 and V is TRBV30; weak D call: TRBD1 (6 bases). This CDR3 spans 16 amino acids. V was pared by 0 bases and J by 9 bases, with 21 bases between. Germline assignment: CDR1 GTSNPN and CDR2 SVGIG (reference sequence). The CDR3 is CAWSVVALQGKGPQHF. The CDR3 bases are TGTGCCTGGAGTGTAGTGGCCCTACAGGGAAAGGGGCCCCAGCATTTT. Variable domain in full (rest from reference TRBV30 and TRBJ1-5): SQTIHQWPATLVQPVGSPLSLECTVEGTSNPNLYWYRQAAGRGLQLLFYSVGIGQISSEVPQNLSASRPQDRQFILSSKKLLLSDSGFYLCAWSVVALQGKGPQHFGDGTRLSIL.

This clone turned up a few times. This chain's CDR3 is CASSPTLPGNTIYF. The CDR3 DNA is TGTGCCAGCAGTCCAACTCTACCTGGAAACACCATATATTTT. This sequence joins TRBV6-5 and TRBJ1-3; D remains unclear. V was trimmed by 5 bases and J by 2 bases, leaving 10 bases between them. The CDR3 covers 14 residues. From germline, CDR1 is MNHEY and CDR2 SVGAGI.

V gene TRBV16 combines with J gene TRBJ2-7; TRBD2 agrees at 7 bases. V shed 4 bases, J shed 2 bases, and the junction held 11 bases outside the gene matches. The CDR3 runs to 16 residues. Germline-derived CDR1 and CDR2 are KGHSY and FQNENV. CDR3 nucleotide sequence: TGTGCCAGCAGCCTTATCGGGGGGATAGCCCCCTACGAGCAGTACTTC. Translation: CASSLIGGIAPYEQYF. Looking up the rest from reference TRBV16 and TRBJ2-7 gives the full variable domain: GEEVAQTPKHLVRGEGQKAKLYCAPIKGHSYVFWYQQVLKNEFKFLISFQNENVFDETGMPKERFSAKCLPNSPCSLEIQATKLEDSAVYFCASSLIGGIAPYEQYFGPGTRLTVT.

The chain uses TRBV4-2 and TRBJ2-3, with 9 bases aligning to TRBD2. The V segment lost 4 bases and the J segment 5 bases; nucleotides outside the gene matches: 7. CDR3 size: 15 residues. CDR1 and CDR2 from the germline V gene are LGHNA and YNFKEQ. The DNA for the CDR3 is TGTGCCAGCAGCCCCTTAGCGGGGGAAGGAGATACGCAGTATTTT. As protein: CASSPLAGEGDTQYF.

The rearrangement joins TRBV5-6 to TRBJ1-3, with unresolved D. Looked up from germline, CDR1 is SGHDT and CDR2 is YYEEEE. The CDR3 spans 14 residues. V was cut by 4 bases and J by 3 bases, with 11 bases left in between. In DNA form, the CDR3 reads TGTGCCAGCAGCCCAGAGGCCCATGGAAACACCATATATTTT. It specifies CASSPEAHGNTIYF.

The chain carries TRBV6-5 and TRBJ2-7; no clear D gene. This CDR3 is 13 amino acids long. The V end was cut by 8 bases, the J end by 5 bases, with 16 bases between. Germline V gene lookup returns CDR1 MNHEY and CDR2 SVGAGI. The CDR3 nucleotides are TGTGCCAGCCTGGGCTCGTTTAGTAACGAGCAGTACTTC. Translation gives CASLGSFSNEQYF.

The chain combines TRBV14 with TRBJ1-2; D is unclear. V lost 4 bases and J 8 bases, leaving 11 bases between the germline ends. This CDR3 is 12 amino acids long. Germline V gene data show CDR1 as SGHDN and CDR2 as FVKESK. CDR3: CASSPDYWGYTF. The DNA of the CDR3 is TGTGCCAGCAGCCCAGACTACTGGGGCTACACCTTC. Combining the CDR3 with reference TRBV14 and TRBJ1-2 gives the whole variable domain EAGVTQFPSHSVIEKGQTVTLRCDPISGHDNLYWYRRVMGKEIKFLLHFVKESKQDESGMPNNRFLAERTGGTYSTLKVQPAELEDSGVYFCASSPDYWGYTFGSGTRLTVV.

V gene TRBV19 combines with J gene TRBJ1-6; D remains ambiguous. The CDR3 is made up of 13 amino acids. The V gene's germline CDR1 is LNHDA and CDR2 SQIVND (reference sequence). Between the trimmed V and J ends, which lost 3 bases and 7 bases, there was a span of 7 bases. The CDR3 spells CASSIGGNSPLHF. CDR3 in DNA: TGTGCCAGTAGTATCGGCGGGAATTCACCCCTCCACTTT. Filled out from reference TRBV19 and TRBJ1-6, the complete variable domain reads DGGITQSPKYLFRKEGQNVTLSCEQNLNHDAMYWYRQDPGQGLRLIYYSQIVNDFQKGDIAEGYSVSREKKESFPLTVTSAQKNPTAFYLCASSIGGNSPLHFGNGTRLTVT.

V is TRBV7-8 and J is TRBJ1-1, with a possible D match to TRBD1 (6 bases). CDR3 length: 16 residues. V lost 6 bases to trimming and J lost 3 bases, with 20 bases between them. Germline assignment: CDR1 SGHVS and CDR2 FQNEAQ. For the CDR3, the DNA is TGTGCCAGCAGTTATGGATCCAGGGGAAGGGACACTGAAGCTTTCTTT. Translation: CASSYGSRGRDTEAFF.

The chain couples TRBV2 to TRBJ1-2; 10 bases are a match to TRBD1. The CDR3 covers 13 residues. Germline V gives CDR1 SNHLY, CDR2 FYNNEI. Trimming took 7 bases from V and 6 from J; bases not matched to a gene: 5. CDR3 sequence: CASNPGQGNGYTF. The CDR3, as DNA: TGTGCCAGCAATCCGGGACAGGGGAATGGCTACACCTTC.

The V and J genes are TRBV10-3 and TRBJ2-7; possibly TRBD1 for D (5 bases). This CDR3 comprises 16 residues. The V end lost 3 bases, the J end lost 5 bases, and 20 bases lay between the germline ends. Germline CDR1 and CDR2: ENHRY and SYGVKD. CDR3 amino acids: CAISDFAGLSGDEQYF. The CDR3, as DNA: TGTGCCATCAGTGATTTTGCAGGGCTCAGTGGAGACGAGCAGTACTTC.